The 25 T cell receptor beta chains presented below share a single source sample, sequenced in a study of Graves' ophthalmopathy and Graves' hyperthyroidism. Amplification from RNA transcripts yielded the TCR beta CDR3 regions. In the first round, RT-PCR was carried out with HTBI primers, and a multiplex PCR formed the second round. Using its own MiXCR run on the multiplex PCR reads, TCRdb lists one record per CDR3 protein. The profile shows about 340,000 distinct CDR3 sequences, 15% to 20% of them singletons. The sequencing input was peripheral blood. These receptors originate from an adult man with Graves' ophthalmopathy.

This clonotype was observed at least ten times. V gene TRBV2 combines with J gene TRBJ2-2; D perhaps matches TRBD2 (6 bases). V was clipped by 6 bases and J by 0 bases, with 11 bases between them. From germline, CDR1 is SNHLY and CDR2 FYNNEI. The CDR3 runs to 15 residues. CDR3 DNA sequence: TGTGCCAGCAGGGTCGGGGGACCGAACACCGGGGAGCTGTTTTTT. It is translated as CASRVGGPNTGELFF.

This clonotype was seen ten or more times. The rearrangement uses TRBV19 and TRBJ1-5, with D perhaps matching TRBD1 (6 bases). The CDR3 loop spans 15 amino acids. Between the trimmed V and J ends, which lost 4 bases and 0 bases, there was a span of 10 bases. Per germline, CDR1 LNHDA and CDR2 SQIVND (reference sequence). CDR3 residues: CASSTGAYSNQPQHF. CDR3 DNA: TGTGCCAGTAGTACAGGGGCTTATAGCAATCAGCCCCAGCATTTT. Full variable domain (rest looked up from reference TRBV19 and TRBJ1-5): DGGITQSPKYLFRKEGQNVTLSCEQNLNHDAMYWYRQDPGQGLRLIYYSQIVNDFQKGDIAEGYSVSREKKESFPLTVTSAQKNPTAFYLCASSTGAYSNQPQHFGDGTRLSIL.

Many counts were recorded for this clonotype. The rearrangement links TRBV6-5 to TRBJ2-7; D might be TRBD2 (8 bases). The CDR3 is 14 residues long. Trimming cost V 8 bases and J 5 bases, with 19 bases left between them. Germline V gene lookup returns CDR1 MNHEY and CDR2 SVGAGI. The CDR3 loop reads CASGGGGRSHEQYF. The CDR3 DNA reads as TGTGCCAGCGGAGGGGGCGGGAGGTCCCACGAGCAGTACTTC.

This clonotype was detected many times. In DNA, the CDR3 is TGCAGTGCCTTAACAGGGGGGTATGACAATCAGCCCCAGCATTTT. Protein product: CSALTGGYDNQPQHF. The gene calls are TRBV20-1 and TRBJ1-5, with 8 bases fitting TRBD1. The CDR3 extends over 15 amino acids. The germline V gene encodes CDR1 DFQATT and CDR2 SNEGSKA (reference sequence). The V gene end was trimmed by 6 bases and the J gene end by 3 bases; junction bases not matched to a gene: 10.

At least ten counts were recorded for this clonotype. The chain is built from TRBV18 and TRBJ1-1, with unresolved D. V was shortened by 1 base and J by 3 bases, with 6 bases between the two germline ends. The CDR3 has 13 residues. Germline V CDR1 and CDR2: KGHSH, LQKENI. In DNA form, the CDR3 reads TGTGCCAGCTCACCACAGAGGGACACTGAAGCTTTCTTT. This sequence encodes CASSPQRDTEAFF.

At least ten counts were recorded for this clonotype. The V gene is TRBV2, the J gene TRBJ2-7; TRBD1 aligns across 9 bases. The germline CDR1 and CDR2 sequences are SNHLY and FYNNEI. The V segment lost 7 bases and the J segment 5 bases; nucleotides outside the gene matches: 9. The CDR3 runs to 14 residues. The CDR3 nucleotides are TGTGCCAGCACTCGGGGACAGGGAGGACACGAGCAGTACTTC. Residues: CASTRGQGGHEQYF.

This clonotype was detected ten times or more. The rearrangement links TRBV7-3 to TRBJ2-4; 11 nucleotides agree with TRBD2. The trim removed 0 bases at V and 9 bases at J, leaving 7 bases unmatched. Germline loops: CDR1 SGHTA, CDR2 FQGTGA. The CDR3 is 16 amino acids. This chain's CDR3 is CASSLTLAGAQGIQYF. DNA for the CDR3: TGTGCCAGCAGCTTAACACTAGCGGGAGCTCAAGGCATTCAGTACTTC.

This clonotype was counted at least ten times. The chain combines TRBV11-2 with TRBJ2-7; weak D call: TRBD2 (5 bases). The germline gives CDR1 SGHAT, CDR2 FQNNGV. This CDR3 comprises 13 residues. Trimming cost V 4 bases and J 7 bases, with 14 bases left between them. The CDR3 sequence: CASSSLSGGEQYF. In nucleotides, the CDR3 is TGTGCCAGCAGCTCACTCTCAGGAGGAGAGCAGTACTTC.

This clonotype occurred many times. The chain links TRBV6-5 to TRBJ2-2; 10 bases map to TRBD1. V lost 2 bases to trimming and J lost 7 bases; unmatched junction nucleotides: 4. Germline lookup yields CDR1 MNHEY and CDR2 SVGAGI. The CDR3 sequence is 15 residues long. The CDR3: CASSYGQGVGGELFF. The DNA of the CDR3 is TGTGCCAGCAGTTACGGACAGGGGGTTGGCGGGGAGCTGTTTTTT.

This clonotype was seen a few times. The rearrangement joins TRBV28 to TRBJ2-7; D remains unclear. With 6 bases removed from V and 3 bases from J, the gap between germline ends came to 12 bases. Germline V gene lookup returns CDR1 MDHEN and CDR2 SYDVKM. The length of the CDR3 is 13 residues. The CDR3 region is CASSHRANYEQYF. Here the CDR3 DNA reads TGTGCCAGCAGCCACCGGGCCAACTACGAGCAGTACTTC.

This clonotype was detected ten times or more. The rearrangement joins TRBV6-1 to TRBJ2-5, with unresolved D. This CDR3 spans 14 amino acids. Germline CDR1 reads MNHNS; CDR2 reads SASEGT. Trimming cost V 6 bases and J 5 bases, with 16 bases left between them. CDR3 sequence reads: CASSDRLESETQYF. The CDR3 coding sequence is TGTGCCAGCAGCGATCGACTGGAATCGGAGACCCAGTACTTC.

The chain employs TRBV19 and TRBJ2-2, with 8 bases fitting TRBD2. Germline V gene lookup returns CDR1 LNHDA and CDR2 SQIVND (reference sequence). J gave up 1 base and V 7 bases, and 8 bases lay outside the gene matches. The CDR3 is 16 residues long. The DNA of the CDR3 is TGTGCCAGTAAATATGCTAGCGGGTTGAACACCGGGGAGCTGTTTTTT. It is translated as CASKYASGLNTGELFF.

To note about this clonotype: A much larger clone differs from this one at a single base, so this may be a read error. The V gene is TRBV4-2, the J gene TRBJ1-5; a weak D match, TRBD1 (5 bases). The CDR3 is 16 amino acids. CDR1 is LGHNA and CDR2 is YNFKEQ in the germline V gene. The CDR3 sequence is CASSQEPGGSSQPQHF. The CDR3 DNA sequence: TGTGCCAGCAGCCAAGAACCGGGGGGAAGCAGTCAGCCCCAGCATTTT.

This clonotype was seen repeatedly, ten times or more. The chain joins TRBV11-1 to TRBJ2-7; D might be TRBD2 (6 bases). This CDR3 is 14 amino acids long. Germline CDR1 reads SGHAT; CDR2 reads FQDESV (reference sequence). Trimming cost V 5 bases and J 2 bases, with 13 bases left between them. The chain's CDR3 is CASSPGTSTYEQYF. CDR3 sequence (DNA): TGTGCCAGCAGCCCCGGGACTTCCACCTACGAGCAGTACTTC. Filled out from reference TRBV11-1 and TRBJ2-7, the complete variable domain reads EAEVAQSPRYKITEKSQAVAFWCDPISGHATLYWYRQILGQGPELLVQFQDESVVDDSQLPKDRFSAERLKGVDSTLKIQPAELGDSAMYLCASSPGTSTYEQYFGPGTRLTVT.

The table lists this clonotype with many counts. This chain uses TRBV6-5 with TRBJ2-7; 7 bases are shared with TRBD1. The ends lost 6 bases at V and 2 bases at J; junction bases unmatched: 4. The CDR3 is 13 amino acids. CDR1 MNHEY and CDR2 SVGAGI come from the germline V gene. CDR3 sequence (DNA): TGTGCCAGCAGCCACAGGGGAGCCTACGAGCAGTACTTC. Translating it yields CASSHRGAYEQYF.

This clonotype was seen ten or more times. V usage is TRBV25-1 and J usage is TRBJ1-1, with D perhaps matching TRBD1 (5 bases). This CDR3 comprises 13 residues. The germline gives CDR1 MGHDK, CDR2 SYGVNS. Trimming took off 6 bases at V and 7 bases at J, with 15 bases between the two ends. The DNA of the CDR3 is TGTGCCAGCAGCCGAGGGACGTTCGGTGAAGCTTTCTTT. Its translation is CASSRGTFGEAFF.

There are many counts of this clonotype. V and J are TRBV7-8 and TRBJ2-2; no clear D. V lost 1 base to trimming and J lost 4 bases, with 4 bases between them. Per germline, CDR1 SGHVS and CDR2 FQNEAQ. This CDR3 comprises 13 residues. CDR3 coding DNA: TGTGCCAGCAGCTTAGGCTTCACCGGGGAGCTGTTTTTT. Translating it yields CASSLGFTGELFF.

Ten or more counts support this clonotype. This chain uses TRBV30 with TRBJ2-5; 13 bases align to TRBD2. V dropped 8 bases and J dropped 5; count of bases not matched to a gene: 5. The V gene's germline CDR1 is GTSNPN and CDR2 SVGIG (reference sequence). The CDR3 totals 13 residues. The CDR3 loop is CARGLAGSETQYF. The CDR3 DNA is TGTGCCCGGGGACTAGCGGGAAGCGAGACCCAGTACTTC.

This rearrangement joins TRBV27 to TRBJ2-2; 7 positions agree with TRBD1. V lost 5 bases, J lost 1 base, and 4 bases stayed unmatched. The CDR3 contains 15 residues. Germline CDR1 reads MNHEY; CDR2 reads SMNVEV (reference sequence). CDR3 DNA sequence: TGTGCCAGCAGTACCGGGACAGAGAACACCGGGGAGCTGTTTTTT. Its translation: CASSTGTENTGELFF.

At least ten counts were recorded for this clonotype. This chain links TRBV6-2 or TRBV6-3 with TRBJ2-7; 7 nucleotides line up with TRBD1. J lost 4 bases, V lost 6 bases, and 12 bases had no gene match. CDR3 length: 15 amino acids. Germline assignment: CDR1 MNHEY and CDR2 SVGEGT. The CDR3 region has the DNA TGTGCCAGCAGCCGTCCCGGGACAGTGGAATACGAGCAGTACTTC. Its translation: CASSRPGTVEYEQYF.

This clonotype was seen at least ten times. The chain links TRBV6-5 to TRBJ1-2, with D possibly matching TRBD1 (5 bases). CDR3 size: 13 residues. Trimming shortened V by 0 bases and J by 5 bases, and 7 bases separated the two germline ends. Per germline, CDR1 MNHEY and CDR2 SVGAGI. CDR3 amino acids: CASSYSGEYGYTF. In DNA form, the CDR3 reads TGTGCCAGCAGTTACTCGGGGGAGTATGGCTACACCTTC.

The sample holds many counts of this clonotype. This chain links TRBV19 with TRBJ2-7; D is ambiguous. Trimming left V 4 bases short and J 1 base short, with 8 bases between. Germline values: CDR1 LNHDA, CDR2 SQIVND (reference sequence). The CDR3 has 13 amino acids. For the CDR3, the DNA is TGTGCCAGTAGTACGGACGGTTCCTACGAGCAGTACTTC. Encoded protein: CASSTDGSYEQYF.

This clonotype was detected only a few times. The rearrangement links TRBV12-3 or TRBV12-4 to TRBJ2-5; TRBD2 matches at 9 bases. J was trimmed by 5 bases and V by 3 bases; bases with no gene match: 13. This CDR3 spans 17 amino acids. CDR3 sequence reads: CASSFFGAGGPGETQYF. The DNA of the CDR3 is TGTGCCAGCAGTTTTTTTGGGGCGGGAGGGCCGGGGGAGACCCAGTACTTC.

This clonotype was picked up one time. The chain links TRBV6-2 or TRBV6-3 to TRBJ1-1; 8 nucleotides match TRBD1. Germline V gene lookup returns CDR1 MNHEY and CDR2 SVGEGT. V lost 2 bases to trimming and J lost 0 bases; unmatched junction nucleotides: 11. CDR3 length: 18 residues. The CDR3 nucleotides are TGTGCCAGCAGTTACCTAAAGACAGGGGTCTACATGAACACTGAAGCTTTCTTT. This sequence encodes CASSYLKTGVYMNTEAFF.

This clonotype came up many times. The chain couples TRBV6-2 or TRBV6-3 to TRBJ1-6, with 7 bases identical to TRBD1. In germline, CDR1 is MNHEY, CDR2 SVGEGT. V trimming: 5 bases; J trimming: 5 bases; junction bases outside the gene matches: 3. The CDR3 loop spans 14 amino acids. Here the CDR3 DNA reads TGTGCCAGCAGTAACCAGGGGGATAATTCACCCCTCCACTTT. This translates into CASSNQGDNSPLHF.